The sequence of this T cell receptor beta chain was determined in a study of cytomegalovirus exposure and HLA in healthy donors. Study-level findings and limits: In an earlier analysis, in some 600 donors, most V segments appeared productive either ~87% or ~30% of the time. Further analysis was carried out later, and it showed several of the most significant clusters appearing linked to common viral pathogens. High sensitivity and specificity were reportedly achieved when the classifier diagnosed cytomegalovirus status.

Looked up from germline, CDR1 is MNHNY and CDR2 is SVGAGI (reference sequence). This CDR3 comprises 14 residues. Losses at the gene ends were 7 bases for V and 5 bases for J; bases not matched to a gene: 6. In regard to this clone: The antigen remains unidentified.

13 Jbeta primers and 60 Vbeta primers were used for the PCR. The method was immunoSEQ multiplex PCR; TCRdb's version includes in-frame clones alone and lacks a portion of them. Seen here are 130,000 to 150,000 clones, about 80% observed once, and the top ten hold approximately 6.1%. The receptor comes from a man aged 25 to 40 in good health and CMV-seropositive. This sequence joins TRBV6-6 and TRBJ1-4, with 8 bases fitting TRBD1. Input material: PBMCs. The CDR3 protein is CASISDRGNEKLFF. CDR3 bases: TGTGCCAGCATTAGCGACAGGGGAAATGAAAAACTGTTTTTT.